This T cell receptor beta chain was sequenced during a study of early T cells in non-severe SARS-CoV-2 infection. TCRdb fed the 5' RACE reads into MiXCR, producing one record per CDR3 protein. The data contain some 77,000 distinct CDR3 sequences, roughly 5.3% of them singletons. The sample holds many counts of this clonotype. Its antigen is still unknown. Findings and caveats of the study: The study's VDJdb matching favored anti-spike CD8 responses and missed private and CD4 specificities.

This TCR derives from an adult who was a healthcare worker with PCR-confirmed SARS-CoV-2 infection or an uninfected control (not recorded which). Material: whole blood, obtained at baseline.

Here the CDR3 DNA reads TGTGCCAGCAGTTCCCGAACGGGACAGGGCAACACTGAAGCTTTCTTT. Its translation is CASSSRTGQGNTEAFF. This rearrangement joins TRBV6-5 to TRBJ1-1; TRBD1 matches at 9 bases. The CDR3 length is 16 residues. V trimming: 4 bases; J trimming: 2 bases; junction bases outside the gene matches: 8. Germline loops: CDR1 MNHEY, CDR2 SVGAGI.